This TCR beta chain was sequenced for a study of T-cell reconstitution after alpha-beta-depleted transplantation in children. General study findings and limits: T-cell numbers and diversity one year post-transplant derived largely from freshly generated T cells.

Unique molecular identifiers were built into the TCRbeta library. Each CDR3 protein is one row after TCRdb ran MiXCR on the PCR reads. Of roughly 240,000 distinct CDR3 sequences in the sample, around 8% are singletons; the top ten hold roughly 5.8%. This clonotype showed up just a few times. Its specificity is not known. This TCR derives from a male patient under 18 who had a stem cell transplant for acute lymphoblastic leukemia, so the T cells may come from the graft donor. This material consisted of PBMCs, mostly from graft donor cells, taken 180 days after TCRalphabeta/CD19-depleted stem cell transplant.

CDR3 coding DNA: TGCAGTGCTTGGGACAGGGCCCACTACGAGCAGTACTTC. It translates to CSAWDRAHYEQYF. V usage is TRBV20-1 and J usage is TRBJ2-7; 9 bases line up with TRBD1. Germline V gives CDR1 DFQATT, CDR2 SNEGSKA (reference sequence). This CDR3 spans 13 amino acids. Unmatched junction bases numbered 5, after V lost 5 bases and J lost 3 bases.